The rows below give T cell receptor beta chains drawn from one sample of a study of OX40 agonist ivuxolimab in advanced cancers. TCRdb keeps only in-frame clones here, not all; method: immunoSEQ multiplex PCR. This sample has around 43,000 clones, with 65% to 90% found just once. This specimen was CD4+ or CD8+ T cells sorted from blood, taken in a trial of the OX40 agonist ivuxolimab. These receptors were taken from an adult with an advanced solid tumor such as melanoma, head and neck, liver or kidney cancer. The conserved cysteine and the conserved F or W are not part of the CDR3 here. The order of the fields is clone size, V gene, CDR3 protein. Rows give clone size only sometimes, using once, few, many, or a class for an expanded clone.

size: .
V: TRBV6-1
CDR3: ASLQTSGRYNEQF

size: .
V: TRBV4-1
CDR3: ASSPRDLSNQPQH

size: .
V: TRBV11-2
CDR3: ASSVSGGAYNEQF

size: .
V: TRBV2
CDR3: ASSESGQNNSPLH

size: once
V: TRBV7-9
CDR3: ASSRGLENTEAF

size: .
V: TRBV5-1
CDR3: ASSSGAYNEQF

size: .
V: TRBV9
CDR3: ASQTADGYT

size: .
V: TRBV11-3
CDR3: ARLPGSLAKNIQY

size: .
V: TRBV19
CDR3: ASSIGIRVNTEAF

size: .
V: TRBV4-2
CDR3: ASSQPLAGEITDTQY

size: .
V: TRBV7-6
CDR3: ASSFRTGPSYEQY

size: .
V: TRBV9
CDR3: ASSVGDGSSYEQY

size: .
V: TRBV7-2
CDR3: ASSPRTDNEKLF

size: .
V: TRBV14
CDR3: ASSQGSWDEQY

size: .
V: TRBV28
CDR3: ASSFPRIAGDGYEQY

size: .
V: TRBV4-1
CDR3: ASSQEASTSGIYNEQF

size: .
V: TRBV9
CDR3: ASSQRQDNSYEQY

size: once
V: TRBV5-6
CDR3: ASSLRAQPQH

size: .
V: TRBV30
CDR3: AWQDRGRTDTQY